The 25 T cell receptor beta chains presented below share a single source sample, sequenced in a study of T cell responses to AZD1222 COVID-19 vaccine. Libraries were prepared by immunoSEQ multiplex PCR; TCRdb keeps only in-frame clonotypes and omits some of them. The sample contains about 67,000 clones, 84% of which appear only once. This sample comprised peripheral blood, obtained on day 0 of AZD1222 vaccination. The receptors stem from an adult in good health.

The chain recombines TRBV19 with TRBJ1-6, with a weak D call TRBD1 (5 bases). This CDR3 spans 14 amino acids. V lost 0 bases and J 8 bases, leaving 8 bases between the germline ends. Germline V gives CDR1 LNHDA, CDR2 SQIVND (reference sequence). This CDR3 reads CASSIDRGDSPLHF. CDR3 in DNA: TGTGCCAGTAGTATAGACCGGGGGGATTCACCCCTCCACTTT. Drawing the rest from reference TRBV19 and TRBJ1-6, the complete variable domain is DGGITQSPKYLFRKEGQNVTLSCEQNLNHDAMYWYRQDPGQGLRLIYYSQIVNDFQKGDIAEGYSVSREKKESFPLTVTSAQKNPTAFYLCASSIDRGDSPLHFGNGTRLTVT.

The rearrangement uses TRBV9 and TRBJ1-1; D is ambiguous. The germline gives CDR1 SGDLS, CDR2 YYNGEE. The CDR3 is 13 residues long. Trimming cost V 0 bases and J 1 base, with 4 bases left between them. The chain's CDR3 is CASSVEGNTEAFF. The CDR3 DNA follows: TGTGCCAGCAGCGTAGAGGGGAACACTGAAGCTTTCTTT.

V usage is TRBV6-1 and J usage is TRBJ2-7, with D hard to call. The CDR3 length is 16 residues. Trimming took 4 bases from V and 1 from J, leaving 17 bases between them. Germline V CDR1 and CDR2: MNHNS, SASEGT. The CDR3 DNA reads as TGTGCCAGCAGTGTTCCCCAGGCAACCCGGTCCTACGAGCAGTACTTC. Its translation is CASSVPQATRSYEQYF.

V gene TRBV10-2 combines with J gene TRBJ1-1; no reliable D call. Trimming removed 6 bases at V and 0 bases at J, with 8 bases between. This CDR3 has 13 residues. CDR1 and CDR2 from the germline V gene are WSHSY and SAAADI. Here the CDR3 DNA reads TGCGCCAGCAGGGCTGGGTTGAACACTGAAGCTTTCTTT. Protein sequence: CASRAGLNTEAFF.

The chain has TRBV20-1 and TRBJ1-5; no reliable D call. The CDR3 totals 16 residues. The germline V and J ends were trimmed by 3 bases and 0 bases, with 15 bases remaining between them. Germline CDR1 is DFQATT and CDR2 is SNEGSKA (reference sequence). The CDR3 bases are TGCAGTGCTAGTATGACCTTAACCGATAGCAATCAGCCCCAGCATTTT. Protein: CSASMTLTDSNQPQHF.

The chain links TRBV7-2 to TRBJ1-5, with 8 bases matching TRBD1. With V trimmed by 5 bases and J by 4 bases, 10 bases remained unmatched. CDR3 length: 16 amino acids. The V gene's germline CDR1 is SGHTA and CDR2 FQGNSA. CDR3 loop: CASSPKDRAGNQPQHF. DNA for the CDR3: TGTGCCAGCAGCCCCAAGGACAGGGCGGGGAATCAGCCCCAGCATTTT.

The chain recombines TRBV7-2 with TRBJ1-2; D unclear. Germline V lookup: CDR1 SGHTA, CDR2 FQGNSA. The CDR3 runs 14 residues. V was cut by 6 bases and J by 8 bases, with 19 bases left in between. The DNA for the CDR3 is TGTGCCAGCAGTTCCCCTTCCAACCCGGGGGGCTACACCTTC. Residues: CASSSPSNPGGYTF. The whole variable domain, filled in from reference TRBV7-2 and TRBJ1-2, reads GAGVSQSPSNKVTEKGKDVELRCDPISGHTALYWYRQSLGQGLEFLIYFQGNSAPDKSGLPSDRFSAERTGGSVSTLTIQRTQQEDSAVYLCASSSPSNPGGYTFGSGTRLTVV.

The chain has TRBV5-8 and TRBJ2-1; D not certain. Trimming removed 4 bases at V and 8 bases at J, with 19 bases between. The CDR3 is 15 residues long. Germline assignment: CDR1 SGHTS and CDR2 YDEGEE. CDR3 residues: CASSPESRPHDEQFF. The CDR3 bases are TGTGCCAGCAGCCCCGAAAGCAGGCCGCACGATGAGCAGTTCTTC.

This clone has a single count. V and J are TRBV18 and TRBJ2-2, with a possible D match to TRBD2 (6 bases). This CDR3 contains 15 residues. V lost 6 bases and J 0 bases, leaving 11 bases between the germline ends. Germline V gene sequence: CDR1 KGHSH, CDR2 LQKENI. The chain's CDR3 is CASSRGTSNTGELFF. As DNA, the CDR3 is TGTGCCAGCTCTCGCGGGACTTCGAACACCGGGGAGCTGTTTTTT.

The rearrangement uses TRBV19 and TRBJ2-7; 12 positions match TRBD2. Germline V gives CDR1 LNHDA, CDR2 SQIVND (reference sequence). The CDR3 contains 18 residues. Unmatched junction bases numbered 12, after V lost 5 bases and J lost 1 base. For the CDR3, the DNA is TGTGCCAGTAGTCCGCGGGAGGTTCTAGCGGGAGGGTCCTACGAGCAGTACTTC. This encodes CASSPREVLAGGSYEQYF.

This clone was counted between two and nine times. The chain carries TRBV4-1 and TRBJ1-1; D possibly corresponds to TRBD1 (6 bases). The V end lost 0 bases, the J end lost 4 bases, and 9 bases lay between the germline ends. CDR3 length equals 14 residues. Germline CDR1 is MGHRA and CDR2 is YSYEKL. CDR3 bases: TGCGCCAGCAGCCAAGATTCCAGGGGCACTGAAGCTTTCTTT. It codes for CASSQDSRGTEAFF.

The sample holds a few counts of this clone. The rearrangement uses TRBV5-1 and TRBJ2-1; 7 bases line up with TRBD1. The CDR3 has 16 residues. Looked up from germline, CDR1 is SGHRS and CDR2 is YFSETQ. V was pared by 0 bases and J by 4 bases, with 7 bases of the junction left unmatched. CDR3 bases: TGCGCCAGCAGCTTGGATGAGGGGGCAAGTTACAATGAGCAGTTCTTC. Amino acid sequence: CASSLDEGASYNEQFF.

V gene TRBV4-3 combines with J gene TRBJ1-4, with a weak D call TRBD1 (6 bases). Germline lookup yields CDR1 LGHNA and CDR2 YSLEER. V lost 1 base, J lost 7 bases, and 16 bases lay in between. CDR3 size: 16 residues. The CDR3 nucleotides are TGCGCCAGCAGCCAAGGTTCTTTACAGGGTGCTGAAAAACTGTTTTTT. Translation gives CASSQGSLQGAEKLFF.

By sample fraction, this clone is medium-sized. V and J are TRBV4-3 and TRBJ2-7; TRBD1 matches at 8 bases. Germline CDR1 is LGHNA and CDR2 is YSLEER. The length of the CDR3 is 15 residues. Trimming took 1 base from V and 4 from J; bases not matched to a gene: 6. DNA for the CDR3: TGCGCCAGCAGCCAAGCCGCCGGGACAGGATACGAGCAGTACTTC. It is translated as CASSQAAGTGYEQYF.

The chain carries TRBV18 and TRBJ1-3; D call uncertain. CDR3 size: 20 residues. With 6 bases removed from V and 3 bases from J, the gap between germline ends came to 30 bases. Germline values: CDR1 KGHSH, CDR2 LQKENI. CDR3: CASSGMSAGMKTSSGNTIYF. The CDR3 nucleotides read TGTGCCAGCTCGGGGATGTCGGCAGGTATGAAGACGTCGAGTGGAAACACCATATATTTT.

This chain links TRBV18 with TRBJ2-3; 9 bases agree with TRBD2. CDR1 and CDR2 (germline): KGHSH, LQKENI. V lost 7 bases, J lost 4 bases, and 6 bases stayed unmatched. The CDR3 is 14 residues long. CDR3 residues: CASFSGGPPDTQYF. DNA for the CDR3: TGTGCCAGCTTCAGCGGGGGGCCCCCAGATACGCAGTATTTT.

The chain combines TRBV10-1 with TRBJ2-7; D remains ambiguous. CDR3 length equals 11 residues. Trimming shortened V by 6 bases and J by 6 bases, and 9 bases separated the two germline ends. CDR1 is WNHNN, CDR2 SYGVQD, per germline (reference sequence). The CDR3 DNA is TGCGCCAGCAGGGAGATACGCGAGCAGTACTTC. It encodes CASREIREQYF.

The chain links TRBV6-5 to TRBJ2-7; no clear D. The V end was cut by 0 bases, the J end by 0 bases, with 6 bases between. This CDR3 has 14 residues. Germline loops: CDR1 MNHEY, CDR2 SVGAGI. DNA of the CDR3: TGTGCCAGCAGTTACTCGGGCCTCTCCTACGAGCAGTACTTC. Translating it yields CASSYSGLSYEQYF.

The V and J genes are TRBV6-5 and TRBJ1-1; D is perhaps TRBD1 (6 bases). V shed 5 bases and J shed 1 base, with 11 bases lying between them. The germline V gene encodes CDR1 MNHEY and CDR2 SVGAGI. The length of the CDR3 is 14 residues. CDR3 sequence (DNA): TGTGCCAGCAGTCTAGACAGGCCGAACACTGAAGCTTTCTTT. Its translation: CASSLDRPNTEAFF.

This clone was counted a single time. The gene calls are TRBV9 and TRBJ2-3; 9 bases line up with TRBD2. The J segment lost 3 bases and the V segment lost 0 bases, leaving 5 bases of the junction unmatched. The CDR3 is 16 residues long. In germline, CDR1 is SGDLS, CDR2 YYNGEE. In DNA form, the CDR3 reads TGTGCCAGCAGCGTAGCCTCTGCGGGGGGGACAGATACGCAGTATTTT. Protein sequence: CASSVASAGGTDTQYF.

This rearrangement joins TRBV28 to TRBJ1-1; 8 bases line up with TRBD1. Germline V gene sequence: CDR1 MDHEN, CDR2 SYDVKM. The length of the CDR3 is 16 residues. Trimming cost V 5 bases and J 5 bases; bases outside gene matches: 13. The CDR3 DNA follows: TGTGCCAGCAGTCCCGGGACAGGAGGTAGGGGGACTGAAGCTTTCTTT. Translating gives CASSPGTGGRGTEAFF.

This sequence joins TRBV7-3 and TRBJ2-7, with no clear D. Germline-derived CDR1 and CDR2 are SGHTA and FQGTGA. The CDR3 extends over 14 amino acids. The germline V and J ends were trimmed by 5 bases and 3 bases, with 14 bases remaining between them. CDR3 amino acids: CASSAAGGVYEQYF. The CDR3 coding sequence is TGTGCCAGCAGCGCGGCAGGTGGCGTCTACGAGCAGTACTTC.

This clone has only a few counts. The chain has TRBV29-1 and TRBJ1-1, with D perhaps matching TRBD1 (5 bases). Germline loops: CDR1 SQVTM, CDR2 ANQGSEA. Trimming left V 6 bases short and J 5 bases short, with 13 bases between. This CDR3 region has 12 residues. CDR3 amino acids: CSVGGGQTEAFF. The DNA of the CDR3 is TGCAGCGTGGGCGGGGGTCAAACTGAAGCTTTCTTT.

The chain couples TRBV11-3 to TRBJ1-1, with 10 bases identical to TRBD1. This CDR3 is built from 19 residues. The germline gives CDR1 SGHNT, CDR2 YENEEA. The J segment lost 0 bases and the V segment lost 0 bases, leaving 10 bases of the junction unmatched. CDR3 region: CASSLDSDRGPTMNTEAFF. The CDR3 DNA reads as TGTGCCAGCAGCTTAGATTCCGACAGGGGGCCCACAATGAACACTGAAGCTTTCTTT.

CDR3 in amino acids: CAISESGAGSKGGQFF. CDR3 bases: TGTGCCATCAGTGAGTCCGGGGCAGGGTCCAAGGGTGGGCAGTTCTTC. V usage is TRBV10-3 and J usage is TRBJ2-1; D is possibly TRBD1 or TRBD2 (5 bases each). Trimming removed 0 bases from V and 12 bases from J, with 21 bases in between. Germline loops: CDR1 ENHRY, CDR2 SYGVKD. This CDR3 spans 16 amino acids.